This TCR beta chain was recovered during a study of shared clonotypes between healthy human individuals. TCRdb keeps only in-frame clones here, not all; method: immunoSEQ multiplex PCR. The profile shows around 2,000,000 clones, approximately 94% of them singletons. The ends were cut back, 6 bases at V and 0 bases at J, with 11 bases in the middle. Germline V gene data show CDR1 as SNHLY and CDR2 as FYNNEI. The CDR3 runs 14 residues. Terminally differentiated effector memory CD45RA+ cells were excluded by CCR7 positive selection of CD45RO-negative cells. The specimen was naive CD8+ T cells from PBMCs. The chain joins TRBV2 to TRBJ2-5; D remains unclear. This sequence originates from a man aged 18 to 35 in good health. Some clones in this sample may be carry-over from other donors' samples. The CDR3 DNA follows: TGTGCCAGCAGCGCGGTTGGGTACCAAGAGACCCAGTACTTC. This sequence encodes CASSAVGYQETQYF.